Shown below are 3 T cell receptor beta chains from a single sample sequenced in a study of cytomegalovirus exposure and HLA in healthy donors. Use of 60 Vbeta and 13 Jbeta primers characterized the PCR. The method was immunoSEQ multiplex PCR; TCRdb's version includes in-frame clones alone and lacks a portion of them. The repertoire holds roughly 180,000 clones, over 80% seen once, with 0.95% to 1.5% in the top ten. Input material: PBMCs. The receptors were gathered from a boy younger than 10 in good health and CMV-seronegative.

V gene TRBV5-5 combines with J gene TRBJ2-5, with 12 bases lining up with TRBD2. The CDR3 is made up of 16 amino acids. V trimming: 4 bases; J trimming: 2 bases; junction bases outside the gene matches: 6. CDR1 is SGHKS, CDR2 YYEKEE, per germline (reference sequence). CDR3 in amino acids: CASSPGLAGIQETQYF. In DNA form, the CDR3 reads TGTGCCAGCAGCCCCGGACTAGCGGGAATACAAGAGACCCAGTACTTC.

DNA for the CDR3: TGCAGTGCTAGAGACAGGGGGCTAGCTTTCTTT. Its protein is CSARDRGLAFF. The genes are TRBV20-1 and TRBJ1-1; 8 bases fit TRBD1. This CDR3 is built from 11 residues. The V segment lost 0 bases and the J segment 10 bases; nucleotides outside the gene matches: 1. Per germline, CDR1 DFQATT and CDR2 SNEGSKA (reference sequence).

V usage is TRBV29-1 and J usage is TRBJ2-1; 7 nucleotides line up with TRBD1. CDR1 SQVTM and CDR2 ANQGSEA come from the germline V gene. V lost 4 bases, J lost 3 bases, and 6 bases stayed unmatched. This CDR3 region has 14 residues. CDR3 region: CSVATGAYYNEQFF. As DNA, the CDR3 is TGCAGCGTTGCCACAGGGGCCTACTACAATGAGCAGTTCTTC.